This T cell receptor (beta chain) originates from a study of blood T cell repertoires in COVID-19. The CDR3 totals 13 residues. After removal of 8 bases from V and 8 bases from J, the junction contained 8 bases not matched to a gene. Germline loops: CDR1 WNHNN, CDR2 SYGVQD (reference sequence). Measured with immunoSEQ multiplex PCR; TCRdb has only the in-frame clones, and not every one. The sample includes about 59,000 clones, 73% of them seen just once. This sequence joins TRBV10-1 and TRBJ2-1, with 8 bases lining up with TRBD2. The source of this sequence is a woman between 50 and 59 years old with active or convalescent COVID-19. Input material: peripheral blood. The CDR3 DNA reads TGCGCCAGCTCCGGGGGGGGGTTAGATGAGCAGTTCTTC. This translates into CASSGGGLDEQFF.